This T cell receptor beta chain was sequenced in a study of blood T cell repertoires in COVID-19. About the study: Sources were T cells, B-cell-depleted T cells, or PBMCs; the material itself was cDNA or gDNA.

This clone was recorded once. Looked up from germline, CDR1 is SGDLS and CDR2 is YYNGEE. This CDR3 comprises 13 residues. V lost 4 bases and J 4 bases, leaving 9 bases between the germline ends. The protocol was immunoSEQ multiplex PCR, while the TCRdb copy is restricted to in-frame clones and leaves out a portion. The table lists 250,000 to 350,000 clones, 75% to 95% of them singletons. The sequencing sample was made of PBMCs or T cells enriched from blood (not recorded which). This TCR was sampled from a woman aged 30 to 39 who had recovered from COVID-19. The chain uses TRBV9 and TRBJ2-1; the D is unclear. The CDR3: CASSPTLYNEQFF. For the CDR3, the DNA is TGTGCCAGCAGCCCCACCCTATACAATGAGCAGTTCTTC.